Presented here are 9 T cell receptor beta chains from one specimen sequenced in a study of blood T cell repertoires in COVID-19. Produced via immunoSEQ multiplex PCR; TCRdb's table is partial and in-frame only. The repertoire has roughly 40,000 clones, approximately 90% of them found once; the top ten carry 2% to 2.5%. The sequencing sample was made of peripheral blood. Receptor source: a human donor in a cohort sampled during active COVID-19.

The chain uses TRBV4-2 and TRBJ2-3; 10 bases are a match to TRBD2. Trimming removed 3 bases from V and 0 bases from J; junction bases left unmatched: 3. From germline, CDR1 is LGHNA and CDR2 YNFKEQ. This CDR3 region has 16 residues. CDR3 sequence reads: CASSHNSGGSTDTQYF. CDR3 in DNA: TGTGCCAGCAGCCACAATAGCGGGGGGAGCACAGATACGCAGTATTTT.

The chain recombines TRBV7-3 with TRBJ2-7; 10 positions match TRBD2. The CDR3 totals 14 residues. CDR1 is SGHTA, CDR2 FQGTGA, per germline. J was trimmed by 2 bases and V by 5 bases; bases with no gene match: 3. The CDR3 is CASSQSGGAYEQYF. CDR3 nucleotides: TGTGCCAGCAGCCAGAGCGGGGGGGCCTACGAGCAGTACTTC.

This chain joins TRBV30 and TRBJ2-6, with D perhaps matching TRBD1 (5 bases). V gave up 0 bases and J gave up 0 bases, with 9 bases separating them. Germline assignment: CDR1 GTSNPN and CDR2 SVGIG (reference sequence). The length of the CDR3 is 16 residues. In DNA, the CDR3 is TGTGCCTGGAGTGTAGCAGGGCTCTCTGGGGCCAACGTCCTGACTTTC. Translated, it gives CAWSVAGLSGANVLTF.

The V gene is TRBV19, the J gene TRBJ1-1; D is possibly TRBD1 (5 bases). The V gene lost 2 bases and the J gene lost 5 bases, with 15 bases spanning the gap. CDR3 size: 15 residues. CDR1 is LNHDA, CDR2 SQIVND, per germline (reference sequence). In DNA form, the CDR3 reads TGTGCCAGTAGTATAAACATGGGGGGGAATACTGAAGCTTTCTTT. Translation: CASSINMGGNTEAFF.

The chain employs TRBV6-1 and TRBJ2-7; maybe TRBD2 (6 bases). Germline lookup yields CDR1 MNHNS and CDR2 SASEGT. CDR3 length: 16 amino acids. V was shortened by 4 bases and J by 5 bases, with 21 bases between the two germline ends. CDR3 nucleotides: TGTGCCAGCAGTGCCTTCGTCCAGGGAGGAATCCACGAGCAGTACTTC. Encoded protein: CASSAFVQGGIHEQYF.

This rearrangement joins TRBV1 to TRBJ1-5. TRBV1 is assigned pseudogene status. This CDR3 spans 15 amino acids. The CDR3 bases are TGCACCAGCAGCCAAGATCCCTTCTACAATCAGCCCCAGCATTTT. It encodes CTSSQDPFYNQPQHF.

In this sample, this clone turned up once. The chain joins TRBV12-3 or TRBV12-4 to TRBJ2-2; TRBD1 might be the D (5 bases). This CDR3 contains 13 residues. V lost 5 bases to trimming and J lost 5 bases, with 9 bases between them. The CDR3 reads CASSNTGTGELFF. The CDR3, as DNA: TGTGCCAGCAGTAACACAGGTACCGGGGAGCTGTTTTTT.

The V gene is TRBV6-5, the J gene TRBJ1-5, with D possibly TRBD1 on 5 matching bases. V lost 2 bases to trimming and J lost 6 bases, with 11 bases between them. The CDR3 has 14 amino acids. From germline, CDR1 is MNHEY and CDR2 SVGAGI. As DNA, the CDR3 is TGTGCCAGCAGTTACGAGGGGCGGGGTCAGCCCCAGCATTTT. Amino acid sequence: CASSYEGRGQPQHF.

The chain uses TRBV2 and TRBJ1-4; 9 nucleotides agree with TRBD1. With V trimmed by 6 bases and J by 6 bases, 8 bases remained unmatched. Germline V gene data show CDR1 as SNHLY and CDR2 as FYNNEI. The length of the CDR3 is 15 residues. Here the CDR3 DNA reads TGTGCCAGCAGATACGACAGGGGGAGGGATGAAAAACTGTTTTTT. This codes for CASRYDRGRDEKLFF.